Below are 15 T cell receptor beta chains sequenced from a single sample in a study of beta chain features in type 1 diabetes. The study's findings and limits: TCRB CDR3 length was moderately but significantly reduced in all four CD4+ subsets of Type 1 diabetes patients.

Of the isolated RNA, all was reverse transcribed, and so the sequenced material was expressed TCRB transcripts. Some clones are missing from TCRdb's copy, which holds only in-frame ones; the method was immunoSEQ multiplex PCR. The data hold 150,000 to 190,000 clones, with 10% observed a single time. These receptors' targets are unknown. Sequencing was performed on central memory CD4+ T cells from blood. Receptors originate from a man younger than 45 with type 1 diabetes.

The V gene is TRBV4-3, the J gene TRBJ2-1, with TRBD2 matching 9 bases. V lost 0 bases and J lost 12; bases outside the gene matches: 9. The CDR3 has 15 residues. Germline loops: CDR1 LGHNA, CDR2 YSLEER. CDR3 residues: CASSQEPSGKSWQFF. The CDR3 coding sequence is TGCGCCAGCAGCCAAGAACCTAGCGGGAAATCTTGGCAGTTCTTC.

The V call is TRBV7-2, the J call TRBJ2-7, with D possibly matching TRBD1 (6 bases). Germline CDR1 reads SGHTA; CDR2 reads FQGNSA. Trimming removed 1 base from V and 3 bases from J, with 7 bases in between. This CDR3 contains 13 residues. CDR3 DNA: TGTGCCAGCAGCTTAGGGGGGCTCTACGAGCAGTACTTC. This codes for CASSLGGLYEQYF.

There are a few counts of this clone. The rearrangement joins TRBV28 to TRBJ2-4; 8 bases map to TRBD2. Germline V gene lookup returns CDR1 MDHEN and CDR2 SYDVKM. This CDR3 contains 13 residues. V dropped 10 bases and J dropped 5; count of bases not matched to a gene: 7. CDR3 loop: CATRLGGENIQYF. The CDR3 DNA sequence: TGTGCCACCCGGCTCGGGGGGGAAAACATTCAGTACTTC.

J is TRBJ2-1 and V is TRBV7-3, with D perhaps matching TRBD1 (6 bases). Per germline, CDR1 SGHTA and CDR2 FQGTGA. V lost 4 bases and J lost 8, with 21 bases in between. The CDR3 sequence is 16 residues long. CDR3 sequence (DNA): TGTGCCAGCAGCTCCCAACCACCGGACAGTTTCCATGAGCAGTTCTTC. It encodes CASSSQPPDSFHEQFF. The full variable domain, completed using reference TRBV7-3 and TRBJ2-1, is GAGVSQTPSNKVTEKGKYVELRCDPISGHTALYWYRQSLGQGPEFLIYFQGTGAADDSGLPNDRFFAVRPEGSVSTLKIQRTERGDSAVYLCASSSQPPDSFHEQFFGPGTRLTVL.

This clone came up a few times. J is TRBJ2-7 and V is TRBV18, with 10 bases matching TRBD2. V trimming: 3 bases; J trimming: 2 bases; junction bases outside the gene matches: 4. Germline V gene lookup returns CDR1 KGHSH and CDR2 LQKENI. The CDR3 is made up of 15 amino acids. Here the CDR3 reads CASSPGSGRPYEQYF. The CDR3 region has the DNA TGTGCCAGCTCACCGGGTAGCGGGAGGCCCTACGAGCAGTACTTC.

This clone was picked up a small number of times. In nucleotides, the CDR3 is TGCGCCAGCAGCTTGTTGGTATCCCAGGGGGCGCGCACTGAAGCTTTCTTT. Protein sequence: CASSLLVSQGARTEAFF. The genes are TRBV5-1 and TRBJ1-1; 8 bases map to TRBD1. This CDR3 is 17 amino acids long. Germline V gene sequence: CDR1 SGHRS, CDR2 YFSETQ. The trim removed 1 base at V and 4 bases at J, leaving 12 bases unmatched.

There are a few counts of this clone. The J gene is TRBJ1-5, the V gene TRBV18; D not certain. The germline gives CDR1 KGHSH, CDR2 LQKENI. V gave up 4 bases and J gave up 2 bases, with 12 bases separating them. The CDR3 is made up of 15 amino acids. The CDR3 region has the DNA TGTGCCAGCTCACTCCTTGACCAGGGCAATCAGCCCCAGCATTTT. Its protein product is CASSLLDQGNQPQHF.

This clone showed up just a few times. This sequence joins TRBV28 and TRBJ2-7; 7 bases line up with TRBD2. Trimming at V came to 6 bases and at J to 3 bases, leaving 5 bases not matched to a gene. CDR1 is MDHEN and CDR2 is SYDVKM in the germline V gene. CDR3 length: 13 amino acids. The CDR3: CASSPGLLYEQYF. The CDR3 DNA reads TGTGCCAGCAGCCCGGGACTACTCTACGAGCAGTACTTC.

V and J are TRBV28 and TRBJ2-7, with D tentatively TRBD1 (6 bases). Trimming pared 5 bases from V and 2 bases from J, leaving 10 bases between. The CDR3 runs to 13 residues. CDR1 MDHEN and CDR2 SYDVKM come from the germline V gene. The CDR3 region has the DNA TGTGCCAGCAGTCCAGGGGCCCCCTACGAGCAGTACTTC. Its protein product is CASSPGAPYEQYF.

This clone was seen only a few times. The chain recombines TRBV9 with TRBJ2-3, with 9 bases matching TRBD2. Trimming took 0 bases from V and 6 from J; bases not matched to a gene: 5. This CDR3 region has 15 residues. Germline V CDR1 and CDR2: SGDLS, YYNGEE. The chain's CDR3 is CASSVGLAGFDTQYF. DNA for the CDR3: TGTGCCAGCAGCGTAGGCCTAGCGGGATTTGATACGCAGTATTTT.

The V gene is TRBV23-1, the J gene TRBJ2-2, with a weak D call TRBD1 (6 bases). TRBV23-1 counts as an open reading frame of uncertain function. V gave up 6 bases and J gave up 4 bases, with 15 bases separating them. The CDR3 length is 15 residues. CDR3 loop: CASRLGTQSTGELFF. CDR3 nucleotides: TGCGCCAGCAGACTGGGGACACAAAGCACCGGGGAGCTGTTTTTT.

The chain combines TRBV5-6 with TRBJ2-7; 8 nucleotides line up with TRBD1. The CDR3 runs to 14 residues. Trimming at V came to 3 bases and at J to 6 bases, leaving 8 bases not matched to a gene. CDR1 SGHDT and CDR2 YYEEEE come from the germline V gene. The CDR3 sequence is CASSSRDRTFEQYF. The CDR3 DNA is TGTGCCAGCAGCTCCCGGGACAGGACGTTCGAGCAGTACTTC.

Only a few counts were recorded for this clone. This chain uses TRBV4-2 with TRBJ2-7, with a possible D match to TRBD1 (6 bases). CDR3 length: 16 residues. Germline loops: CDR1 LGHNA, CDR2 YNFKEQ. The V gene lost 0 bases and the J gene lost 3 bases, with 15 bases spanning the gap. CDR3 loop: CASSQDLGQGIYEQYF. CDR3 nucleotides: TGTGCCAGCAGCCAAGATCTGGGTCAGGGGATCTACGAGCAGTACTTC.

This clone has only a few counts. The CDR3 loop is CASSNRLASVNEQFF. The CDR3 DNA reads as TGTGCCAGCAGCAATCGACTAGCAAGTGTAAATGAGCAGTTCTTC. The gene calls are TRBV6-5 and TRBJ2-1, with TRBD2 matching 7 bases. The CDR3 is made up of 15 amino acids. Germline loops: CDR1 MNHEY, CDR2 SVGAGI. The J segment lost 7 bases and the V segment lost 6 bases, leaving 12 bases of the junction unmatched.

This clone was detected a few times. This sequence joins TRBV9 and TRBJ2-1; 11 nucleotides align to TRBD2. The CDR3 loop spans 15 amino acids. Germline V lookup: CDR1 SGDLS, CDR2 YYNGEE. V lost 6 bases and J lost 8; bases outside the gene matches: 10. This chain's CDR3 is CASTKLAGVGDEQFF. CDR3 bases: TGTGCCAGCACCAAACTAGCGGGAGTCGGGGATGAGCAGTTCTTC.